A single T cell receptor (beta chain) is shown here with its context. What it recognizes is unknown. The sample originates from a study of Ad26.COV2.S vaccination and SARS-CoV-2 variants. Study in general: Once, or twice with 56 days between doses, Ad26.COV2.S was given intramuscularly.

The treatment here: about 20 received Ad26.COV2.S at low or high dose, single or two shots; roughly 5 received placebo; per-sample allocation not given. Following the first vaccine or placebo injection, samples were taken on day 63. An 18-55-year-old adult in Boston served as donor. J was trimmed by 6 bases and V by 4 bases; bases with no gene match: 1. The CDR3 is 15 residues long. Germline CDR1 and CDR2: SNHLY and FYNNEI. Study-wide results and caveats: Measurement of non-spike TCR breadth gave similar results in vaccine and placebo recipients.

Assay: immunoSEQ multiplex PCR; the TCRdb copy retains only in-frame clones and omits some. The profile shows roughly 500,000 clones, roughly 89% of them singletons. This TCR came from a person between 18 and 65 years old who received the Ad26.COV2.S COVID-19 vaccine or a placebo. The material sequenced was peripheral blood, taken in a trial of Ad26.COV2.S vaccine versus placebo. The genes are TRBV2 and TRBJ2-2; 14 positions agree with TRBD2. The CDR3 loop is CASSGLAGGSGELFF. As DNA, the CDR3 is TGTGCCAGCAGTGGACTAGCGGGGGGGTCCGGGGAGCTGTTTTTT.